The table lists the clone carrying this T cell receptor (beta chain) with many counts. Antigen specificity is unknown. RNA was extracted from bulk tissue without any cell sorting. These data come from a study of tumor and adjacent non-tumor tissue in lung cancer. In the study overall: Stage I to III disease affected 10 men and 4 or 5 women aged about 31 to 85.

The library came from three nested PCR rounds adapted from ARM-PCR protocols. Via MiXCR, TCRdb re-called the multiplex PCR reads, giving one row per CDR3 protein. The sample has approximately 150,000 distinct CDR3 sequences; approximately 64% are singletons. The germline V and J ends were trimmed by 1 base and 6 bases, with 12 bases remaining between them. This CDR3 region has 14 residues. Germline V lookup: CDR1 SGHAT, CDR2 FQNNGV. Points from the study as a whole: Tumor TCR diversity, when higher, was linked to shorter survival.

This clonotype was obtained from a man in his sixties with small cell lung cancer. The V gene is TRBV11-2, the J gene TRBJ1-1; a weak D match, TRBD1 (6 bases). Sequencing used lung tumor tissue. As DNA, the CDR3 is TGTGCCAGCAGCTTAGTAAGGGGACACTCTGAAGCTTTCTTT. Translating gives CASSLVRGHSEAFF.